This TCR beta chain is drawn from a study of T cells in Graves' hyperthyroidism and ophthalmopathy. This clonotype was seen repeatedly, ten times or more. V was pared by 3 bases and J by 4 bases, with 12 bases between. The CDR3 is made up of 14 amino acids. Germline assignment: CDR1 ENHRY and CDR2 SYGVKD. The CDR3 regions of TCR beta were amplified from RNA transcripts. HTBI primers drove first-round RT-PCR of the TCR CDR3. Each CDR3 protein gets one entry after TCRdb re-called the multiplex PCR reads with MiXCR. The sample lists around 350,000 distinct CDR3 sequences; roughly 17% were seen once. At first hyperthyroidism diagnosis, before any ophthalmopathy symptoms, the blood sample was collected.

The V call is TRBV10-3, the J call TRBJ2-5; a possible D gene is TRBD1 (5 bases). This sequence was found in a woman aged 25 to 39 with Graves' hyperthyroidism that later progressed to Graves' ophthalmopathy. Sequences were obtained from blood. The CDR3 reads CAISERQGLETQYF. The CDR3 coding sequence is TGTGCCATCAGTGAAAGGCAGGGCCTAGAGACCCAGTACTTC.